The 21 T cell receptor beta chains listed next were all sequenced from one sample in a study of blood T cell repertoires in COVID-19. Using immunoSEQ multiplex PCR, the repertoire was profiled, and TCRdb retains in-frame clones only, with some absent. The sample records fewer than 250,000 clones, around 80% being singletons. Input material: peripheral blood. Every receptor here comes from a woman aged 45-65 years with acute or convalescent COVID-19.

The chain is built from TRBV14 and TRBJ2-5; 8 bases are a match to TRBD2. The CDR3 runs 14 residues. The germline V gene encodes CDR1 SGHDN and CDR2 FVKESK. With V trimmed by 4 bases and J by 5 bases, 6 bases remained unmatched. CDR3 nucleotide sequence: TGTGCCAGCAGCCGGCTAGCGGGCGCCGAGACCCAGTACTTC. Translating it yields CASSRLAGAETQYF. The full variable domain, with the rest looked up from reference TRBV14 and TRBJ2-5, is EAGVTQFPSHSVIEKGQTVTLRCDPISGHDNLYWYRRVMGKEIKFLLHFVKESKQDESGMPNNRFLAERTGGTYSTLKVQPAELEDSGVYFCASSRLAGAETQYFGPGTRLLVL.

V usage is TRBV5-6 and J usage is TRBJ1-2; 7 nucleotides match TRBD1. The CDR3 extends over 14 amino acids. The germline gives CDR1 SGHDT, CDR2 YYEEEE. The V gene end was trimmed by 3 bases and the J gene end by 3 bases; junction bases not matched to a gene: 5. The CDR3 DNA follows: TGTGCCAGCAGCTACCCCGGGACAGACTATGGCTACACCTTC. It yields the protein CASSYPGTDYGYTF.

The rearrangement links TRBV27 to TRBJ1-1; tentative D call: TRBD1 (5 bases). The CDR3 consists of 14 residues. The germline gives CDR1 MNHEY, CDR2 SMNVEV (reference sequence). Trimming stripped 7 bases from V and 1 base from J, with 13 bases between. The CDR3 here is CASKGPLANTEAFF. As DNA, the CDR3 is TGTGCCAGCAAGGGGCCCCTCGCGAACACTGAAGCTTTCTTT.

V is TRBV7-2 and J is TRBJ2-1, with 12 nucleotides matching TRBD2. With V trimmed by 1 base and J by 9 bases, 4 bases remained unmatched. Germline CDR1 SGHTA, CDR2 FQGNSA. The CDR3 runs to 15 residues. CDR3 nucleotide sequence: TGTGCCAGCAGCTTAGGACTAGCGGGAGCACCTGAGCAGTTCTTC. Residues: CASSLGLAGAPEQFF. The whole variable domain, remainder taken from reference TRBV7-2 and TRBJ2-1, is GAGVSQSPSNKVTEKGKDVELRCDPISGHTALYWYRQSLGQGLEFLIYFQGNSAPDKSGLPSDRFSAERTGGSVSTLTIQRTQQEDSAVYLCASSLGLAGAPEQFFGPGTRLTVL.

This clone occurred a few times. J is TRBJ2-5 and V is TRBV5-5, with D possibly TRBD1 on 6 matching bases. This CDR3 comprises 15 residues. Germline V CDR1 and CDR2: SGHKS, YYEKEE (reference sequence). Trimming removed 0 bases from V and 1 base from J, with 10 bases in between. CDR3 protein: CASSLGTATQETQYF. The CDR3, as DNA: TGTGCCAGCAGCTTGGGGACAGCCACCCAAGAGACCCAGTACTTC.

The rearrangement uses TRBV19 and TRBJ2-3; 8 nucleotides line up with TRBD2. Germline trimming cut 11 bases from V and 5 bases from J; bases unmatched to any gene: 18. CDR1 is LNHDA, CDR2 SQIVND, per germline (reference sequence). The CDR3 is made up of 16 amino acids. The chain's CDR3 is CARGLAGGRGGDTQYF. For the CDR3, the DNA is TGTGCCCGCGGACTCGCGGGGGGCCGGGGGGGAGATACGCAGTATTTT.

The chain recombines TRBV6-5 with TRBJ1-1; a weak D match, TRBD1 (5 bases). V was cut by 2 bases and J by 0 bases, with 13 bases left in between. The CDR3 runs 16 residues. Germline CDR1 and CDR2: MNHEY and SVGAGI. The CDR3 region is CASSYGPRGLNTEAFF. CDR3 bases: TGTGCCAGCAGTTACGGTCCGCGGGGCCTGAACACTGAAGCTTTCTTT.

This rearrangement joins TRBV27 to TRBJ2-5; possible D gene TRBD2, 6 bases. The length of the CDR3 is 16 residues. Trimming took off 3 bases at V and 0 bases at J, with 14 bases between the two ends. Looked up from germline, CDR1 is MNHEY and CDR2 is SMNVEV (reference sequence). The CDR3 region has the DNA TGTGCCAGCAGTTTTTATGGTAGCGGCGACCAAGAGACCCAGTACTTC. Translation gives CASSFYGSGDQETQYF.

This clone was detected only a few times. The V and J genes are TRBV21-1 and TRBJ2-7; the tabulated D call, TRBD2, remains unverified against the DNA. TRBV21-1 is a pseudogene. The CDR3 consists of 12 residues. The CDR3: CASSTGTFEQYF. CDR3 coding DNA: TGTGCCAGCAGCACCGGGACTTTCGAGCAGTACTTC.

The chain's CDR3 is CASSESKGDYEKLFF. CDR3 nucleotide sequence: TGCGCCAGCAGTGAGTCGAAAGGAGATTACGAAAAACTGTTTTTT. The chain combines TRBV10-1 with TRBJ1-4; D call uncertain. CDR3 length: 15 amino acids. Trimming removed 0 bases from V and 8 bases from J, with 13 bases in between. Germline V gene lookup returns CDR1 WNHNN and CDR2 SYGVQD (reference sequence).

This clone showed up just once. V gene TRBV12-3 or TRBV12-4 combines with J gene TRBJ1-1, with D unresolved. Trimming took 6 bases from V and 7 from J, leaving 15 bases between them. CDR3 length: 13 amino acids. This CDR3 is CASSPGGPNEAFF. In DNA form, the CDR3 reads TGTGCCAGCAGCCCGGGAGGACCGAATGAAGCTTTCTTT.

The count of this clone is one. The rearrangement uses TRBV7-9 and TRBJ2-7; 9 bases match TRBD2. The CDR3 length is 15 residues. The germline V gene encodes CDR1 SEHNR and CDR2 FQNEAQ (reference sequence). V trimming: 5 bases; J trimming: 5 bases; junction bases outside the gene matches: 10. The CDR3 sequence: CASSPHSGRGDEQYF. The DNA for the CDR3 is TGTGCCAGCAGCCCCCATAGCGGGAGAGGCGACGAGCAGTACTTC.

The chain carries TRBV25-1 and TRBJ1-4; 7 nucleotides align to TRBD1. CDR3 length: 15 residues. In germline, CDR1 is MGHDK, CDR2 SYGVNS. Unmatched junction bases numbered 1, after V lost 3 bases and J lost 0 bases. The CDR3 here is CASSDQGATNEKLFF. The CDR3, as DNA: TGTGCCAGCAGTGACCAGGGGGCAACTAATGAAAAACTGTTTTTT.

V is TRBV11-2 and J is TRBJ1-2, with no clear D. V gave up 0 bases and J gave up 2 bases, with 13 bases separating them. Germline V gene sequence: CDR1 SGHAT, CDR2 FQNNGV. The CDR3 length is 16 residues. The CDR3 region has the DNA TGTGCCAGCAGCTTAGACCCCTTCCAGGTCAACTATGGCTACACCTTC. This encodes CASSLDPFQVNYGYTF. The whole variable domain, filled in from reference TRBV11-2 and TRBJ1-2, reads EAGVAQSPRYKIIEKRQSVAFWCNPISGHATLYWYQQILGQGPKLLIQFQNNGVVDDSQLPKDRFSAERLKGVDSTLKIQPAKLEDSAVYLCASSLDPFQVNYGYTFGSGTRLTVV.

This sequence joins TRBV6-5 and TRBJ2-1, with 10 positions matching TRBD2. The CDR3 has 13 amino acids. Germline CDR1 MNHEY, CDR2 SVGAGI. Trimming removed 7 bases from V and 10 bases from J; junction bases left unmatched: 7. CDR3 region: CASKASGSWEQFF. The DNA for the CDR3 is TGTGCCAGCAAAGCTAGCGGGAGTTGGGAGCAGTTCTTC.

This clone was seen a single time. A single base separates this from a much larger clone, so it may be a read error. The CDR3 DNA sequence: TGTGCCAGCAGTTCTTTAGGGGGCTTTGGATCACCCTTCCACTTT. Translated, it gives CASSSLGGFGSPFHF. This chain joins TRBV2 and TRBJ1-6, with TRBD1 matching 7 bases. Germline lookup yields CDR1 SNHLY and CDR2 FYNNEI. The CDR3 length is 15 residues. Based on the CDR3 plus reference TRBV2 and TRBJ1-6, the full variable domain is EPEVTQTPSHQVTQMGQEVILRCVPISNHLYFYWYRQILGQKVEFLVSFYNNEISEKSEIFDDQFSVERPDGSNFTLKIRSTKLEDSAMYFCASSSLGGFGSPFHFGNGTRLTVT.

This clone was seen only once. This chain joins TRBV20-1 and TRBJ1-2; maybe TRBD1 (5 bases). Trimming shortened V by 6 bases and J by 7 bases, and 12 bases separated the two germline ends. Per germline, CDR1 DFQATT and CDR2 SNEGSKA (reference sequence). CDR3 length: 11 residues. The CDR3 bases are TGCAGTGCACACAGGAAAGGTGGCTACACCTTC. Protein sequence: CSAHRKGGYTF.

This clone was recorded at least ten times. The chain recombines TRBV24-1 with TRBJ2-3; 10 bases fit TRBD1. CDR3 length: 16 amino acids. Germline CDR1 reads KGHDR; CDR2 reads SFDVKD. V dropped 0 bases and J dropped 5; count of bases not matched to a gene: 4. The CDR3 region has the DNA TGTGCCACCAGTGATTTGAGACAGGGGGCTGTAGATACGCAGTATTTT. Protein: CATSDLRQGAVDTQYF.

V gene TRBV14 combines with J gene TRBJ2-1; D not certain. The V gene lost 0 bases and the J gene lost 8 bases, with 11 bases spanning the gap. Per germline, CDR1 SGHDN and CDR2 FVKESK. The CDR3 sequence is 14 residues long. The CDR3 nucleotides are TGTGCCAGCAGCCAAGATAGAGTACGCGATGAGCAGTTCTTC. It is translated as CASSQDRVRDEQFF.

In this sample, this clone turned up once. The V gene is TRBV24-1, the J gene TRBJ2-7, with TRBD1 matching over 9 bases. The V gene end was trimmed by 9 bases and the J gene end by 3 bases; junction bases not matched to a gene: 5. The CDR3 totals 13 residues. Germline CDR1 reads KGHDR; CDR2 reads SFDVKD. Written as DNA, the CDR3 is TGTGCCACCGGACAGGGGACGCTCTACGAGCAGTACTTC. It codes for CATGQGTLYEQYF.

The rearrangement links TRBV28 to TRBJ2-3; 7 bases line up with TRBD1. The CDR3 is 16 amino acids. The ends lost 4 bases at V and 4 bases at J; junction bases unmatched: 11. Germline CDR1 is MDHEN and CDR2 is SYDVKM. The CDR3 protein is CASSSSDRVGADTQYF. CDR3 nucleotides: TGTGCCAGCAGTTCCTCAGACAGGGTGGGCGCAGATACGCAGTATTTT.